This TCR beta chain was found in a study of T cells in Graves' hyperthyroidism and ophthalmopathy. Regions amplified from RNA transcripts were the TCR beta CDR3 regions. An initial round of RT-PCR targeting the TCR CDR3 relied on the HTBI primer set. MiXCR, applied by TCRdb to the multiplex PCR reads, yields one record per CDR3 protein. The table has 450,000 to 500,000 distinct CDR3 sequences, 22% seen once. Study-level results: Within blood appeared most thyroid clonotypes that had expanded above 0.001. Through a model of 13 V-J features, ophthalmopathy was separated from stable hyperthyroidism. Ophthalmopathy onset followed model prediction by a median roughly 6.5 months.

This clonotype has just a few counts. Its antigen is not known. The CDR3 sequence is 14 residues long. After removal of 5 bases from V and 6 bases from J, the junction contained 6 bases not matched to a gene. Germline V lookup: CDR1 SGHTA, CDR2 FQGNSA. This sample holds PBMCs from roughly 10 ml fresh peripheral blood. V usage is TRBV7-2 and J usage is TRBJ1-5, with 8 nucleotides matching TRBD1. This receptor was obtained from a woman in her 70s with Graves' ophthalmopathy. The sample consisted of blood. Written as DNA, the CDR3 is TGTGCCAGCAGCAAGGACAGGGCGGGTCAGCCCCAGCATTTT. Translation: CASSKDRAGQPQHF.